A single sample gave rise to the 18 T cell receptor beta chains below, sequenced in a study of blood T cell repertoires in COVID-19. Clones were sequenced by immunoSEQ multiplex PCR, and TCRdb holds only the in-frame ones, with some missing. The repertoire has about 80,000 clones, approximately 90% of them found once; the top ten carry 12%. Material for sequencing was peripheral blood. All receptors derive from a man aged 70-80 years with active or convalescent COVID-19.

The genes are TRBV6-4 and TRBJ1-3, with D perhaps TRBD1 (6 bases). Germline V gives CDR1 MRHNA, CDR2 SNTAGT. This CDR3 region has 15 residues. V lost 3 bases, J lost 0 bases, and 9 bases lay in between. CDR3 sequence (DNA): TGTGCCAGCAGTGAGGACAGCAACTCTGGAAACACCATATATTTT. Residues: CASSEDSNSGNTIYF.

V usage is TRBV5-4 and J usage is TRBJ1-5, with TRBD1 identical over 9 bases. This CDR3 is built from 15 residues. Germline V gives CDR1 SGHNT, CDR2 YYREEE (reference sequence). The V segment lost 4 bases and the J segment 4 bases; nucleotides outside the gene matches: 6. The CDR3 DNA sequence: TGTGCCAGCAGCCCGGACAGGGGAGGAAATCAGCCCCAGCATTTT. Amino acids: CASSPDRGGNQPQHF. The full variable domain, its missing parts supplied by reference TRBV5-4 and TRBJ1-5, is ETGVTQSPTHLIKTRGQQVTLRCSSQSGHNTVSWYQQALGQGPQFIFQYYREEENGRGNFPPRFSGLQFPNYSSELNVNALELDDSALYLCASSPDRGGNQPQHFGDGTRLSIL.

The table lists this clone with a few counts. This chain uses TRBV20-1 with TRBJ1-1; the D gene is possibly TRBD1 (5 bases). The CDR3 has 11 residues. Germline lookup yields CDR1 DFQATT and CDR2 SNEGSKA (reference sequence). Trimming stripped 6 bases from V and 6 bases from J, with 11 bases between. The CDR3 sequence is CSASRVAEAFF. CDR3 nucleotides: TGCAGTGCCAGCAGGGTCGCTGAAGCTTTCTTT.

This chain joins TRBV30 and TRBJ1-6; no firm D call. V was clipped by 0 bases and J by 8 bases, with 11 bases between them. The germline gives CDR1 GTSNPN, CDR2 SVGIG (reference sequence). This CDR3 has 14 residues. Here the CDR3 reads CAWSVWTEDSPLHF. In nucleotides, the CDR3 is TGTGCCTGGAGTGTCTGGACGGAGGATTCACCCCTCCACTTT.

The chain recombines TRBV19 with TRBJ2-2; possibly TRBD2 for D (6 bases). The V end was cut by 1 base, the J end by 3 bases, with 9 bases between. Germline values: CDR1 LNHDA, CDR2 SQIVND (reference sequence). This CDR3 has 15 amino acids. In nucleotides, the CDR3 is TGTGCCAGTAGTATAGGCGGGGCAGACACCGGGGAGCTGTTTTTT. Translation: CASSIGGADTGELFF.

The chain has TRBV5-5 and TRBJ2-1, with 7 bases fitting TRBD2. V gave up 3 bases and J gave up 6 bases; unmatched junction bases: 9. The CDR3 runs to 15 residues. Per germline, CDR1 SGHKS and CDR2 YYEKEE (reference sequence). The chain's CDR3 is CASSSTGLTPNEQFF. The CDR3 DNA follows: TGTGCCAGCAGCTCGACGGGACTAACACCCAATGAGCAGTTCTTC.

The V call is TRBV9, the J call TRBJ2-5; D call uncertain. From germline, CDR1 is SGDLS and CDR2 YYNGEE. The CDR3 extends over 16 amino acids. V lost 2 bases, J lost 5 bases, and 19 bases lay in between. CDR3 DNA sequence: TGTGCCAGCAGCGTGGCCTCGGCTTCCGGGTGGGAGACCCAGTACTTC. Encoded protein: CASSVASASGWETQYF.

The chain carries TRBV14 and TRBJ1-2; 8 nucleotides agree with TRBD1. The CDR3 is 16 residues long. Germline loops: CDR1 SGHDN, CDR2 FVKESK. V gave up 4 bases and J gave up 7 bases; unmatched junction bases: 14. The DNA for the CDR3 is TGTGCCAGCAGCCCACTTCAGACAGGGGTGAGAATTGGCTACACCTTC. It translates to CASSPLQTGVRIGYTF.

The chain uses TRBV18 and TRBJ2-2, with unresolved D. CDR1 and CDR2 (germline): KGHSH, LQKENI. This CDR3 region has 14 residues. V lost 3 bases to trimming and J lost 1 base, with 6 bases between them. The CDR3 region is CASSPGKNTGELFF. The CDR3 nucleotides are TGTGCCAGCTCACCGGGCAAGAACACCGGGGAGCTGTTTTTT.

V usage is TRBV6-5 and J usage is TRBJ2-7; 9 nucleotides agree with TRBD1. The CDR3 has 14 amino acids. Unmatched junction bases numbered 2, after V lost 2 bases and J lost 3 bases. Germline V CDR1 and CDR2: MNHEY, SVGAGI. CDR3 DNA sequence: TGTGCCAGCAGTTACGACAGGGGGTACTACGAGCAGTACTTC. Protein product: CASSYDRGYYEQYF.

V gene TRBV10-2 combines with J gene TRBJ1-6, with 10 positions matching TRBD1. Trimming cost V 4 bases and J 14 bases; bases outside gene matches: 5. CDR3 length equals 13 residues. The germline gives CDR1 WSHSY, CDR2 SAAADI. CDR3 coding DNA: TGCGCCAGCAGTGGGACAGGGGGGATTTCCCTCCACTTT. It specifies CASSGTGGISLHF.

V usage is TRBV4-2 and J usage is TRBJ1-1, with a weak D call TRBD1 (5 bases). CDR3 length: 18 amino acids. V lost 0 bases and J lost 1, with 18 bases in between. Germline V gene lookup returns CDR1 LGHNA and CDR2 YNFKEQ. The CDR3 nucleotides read TGTGCCAGCAGCCAAGAACCCCAGGGATGGTCGGGGAACACTGAAGCTTTCTTT. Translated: CASSQEPQGWSGNTEAFF.

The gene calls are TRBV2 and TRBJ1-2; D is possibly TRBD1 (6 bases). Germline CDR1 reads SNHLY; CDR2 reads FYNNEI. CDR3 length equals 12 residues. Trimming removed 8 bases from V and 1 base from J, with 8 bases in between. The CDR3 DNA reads TGTGCCAGCCACAGGGATAACTATGGCTACACCTTC. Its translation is CASHRDNYGYTF.

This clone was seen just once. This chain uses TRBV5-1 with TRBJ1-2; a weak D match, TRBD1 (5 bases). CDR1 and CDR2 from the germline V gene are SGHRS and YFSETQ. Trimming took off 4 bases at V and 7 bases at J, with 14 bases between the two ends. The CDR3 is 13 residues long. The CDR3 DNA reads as TGCGCCAGCAGCCCAATGGGCGACAGTGGCTACACCTTC. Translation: CASSPMGDSGYTF.

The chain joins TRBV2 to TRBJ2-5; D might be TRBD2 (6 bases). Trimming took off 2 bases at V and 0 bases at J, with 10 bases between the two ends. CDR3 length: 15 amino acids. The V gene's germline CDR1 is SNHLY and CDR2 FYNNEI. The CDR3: CASSERGLYQETQYF. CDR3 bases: TGTGCCAGCAGTGAACGGGGACTGTACCAAGAGACCCAGTACTTC. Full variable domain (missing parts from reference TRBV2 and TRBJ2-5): EPEVTQTPSHQVTQMGQEVILRCVPISNHLYFYWYRQILGQKVEFLVSFYNNEISEKSEIFDDQFSVERPDGSNFTLKIRSTKLEDSAMYFCASSERGLYQETQYFGPGTRLLVL.

The CDR3 reads CASSQGSVGTEAFF. The CDR3 DNA reads TGCGCCAGCTCTCAGGGCAGCGTGGGCACTGAAGCTTTCTTT. The chain employs TRBV5-1 and TRBJ1-1; D is perhaps TRBD1 (5 bases). V dropped 7 bases and J dropped 4 bases, with 17 bases sitting between them. CDR1 and CDR2 from the germline V gene are SGHRS and YFSETQ. This CDR3 is built from 14 residues. Looking up the rest from reference TRBV5-1 and TRBJ1-1 gives the full variable domain: KAGVTQTPRYLIKTRGQQVTLSCSPISGHRSVSWYQQTPGQGLQFLFEYFSETQRNKGNFPGRFSGRQFSNSRSEMNVSTLELGDSALYLCASSQGSVGTEAFFGQGTRLTVV.

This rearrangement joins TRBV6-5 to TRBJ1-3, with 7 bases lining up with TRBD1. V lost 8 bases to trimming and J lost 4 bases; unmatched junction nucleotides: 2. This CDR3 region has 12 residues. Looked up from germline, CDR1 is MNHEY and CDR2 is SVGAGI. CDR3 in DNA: TGTGCCAGCCAGGGGGTCGGAAACACCATATATTTT. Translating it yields CASQGVGNTIYF.

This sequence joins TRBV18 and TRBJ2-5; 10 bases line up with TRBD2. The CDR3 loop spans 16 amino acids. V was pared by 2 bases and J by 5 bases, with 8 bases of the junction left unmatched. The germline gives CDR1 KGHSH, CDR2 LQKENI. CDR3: CASSPKLTSGAETQYF. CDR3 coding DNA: TGTGCCAGCTCACCAAAGTTAACTAGCGGGGCTGAGACCCAGTACTTC.